This note documents a single TCR beta chain sequence. These data come from a study of blood T cell repertoires in COVID-19. Study at large: T cells, B-cell-depleted T cells, or PBMCs provided the cDNA or gDNA that served as material.

This CDR3 comprises 11 residues. V lost 5 bases and J 10 bases, leaving 11 bases between the germline ends. Germline lookup yields CDR1 MNHEY and CDR2 SMNVEV (reference sequence). One Seattle source followed patients from active infection through their disease course. The data were produced by immunoSEQ multiplex PCR, yet TCRdb's version contains in-frame clones alone and is incomplete. The data contain 210,000 or so clones, 65% to 90% of them singletons. The V call is TRBV27, the J call TRBJ2-5; tentative D call: TRBD1 (5 bases). This TCR came from a man in his fifties with COVID-19, enrolled during active disease. Sequences were obtained from peripheral blood. CDR3 region: CASSPRGVQYF. DNA for the CDR3: TGTGCCAGCAGTCCTAGGGGCGTCCAGTACTTC.